This T cell receptor beta chain was observed in a study of blood T cell repertoires in COVID-19. Study information: The United States, Italy and Spain provided the acute and convalescent COVID-19 samples. PBMCs, B-cell-depleted T cells, or T cells provided the cDNA or gDNA that made up the material.

Germline CDR1 and CDR2: SGHKS and YYEKEE (reference sequence). The CDR3 is 18 amino acids. Trimming took 0 bases from V and 4 from J; bases not matched to a gene: 12. Per the authors' pipeline: The assay estimated nucleated cells by amplifying reference gene primers. Some clones are missing from TCRdb's copy, which holds only in-frame ones; the method was immunoSEQ multiplex PCR. D and trimming come from the DNA, and the V and J calls and clone size come from that table. The data contain 200,000 or so clones, 84% of them singletons. The J gene is TRBJ1-5, the V gene TRBV5-5, with 8 bases identical to TRBD1. The sample taken for sequencing was peripheral blood. The sequence was collected from a woman in her 70s with active or convalescent COVID-19. This chain's CDR3 is CASSLARSTGAGNQPQHF. The CDR3 DNA reads TGTGCCAGCAGCTTGGCCCGGTCGACAGGGGCGGGAAATCAGCCCCAGCATTTT.